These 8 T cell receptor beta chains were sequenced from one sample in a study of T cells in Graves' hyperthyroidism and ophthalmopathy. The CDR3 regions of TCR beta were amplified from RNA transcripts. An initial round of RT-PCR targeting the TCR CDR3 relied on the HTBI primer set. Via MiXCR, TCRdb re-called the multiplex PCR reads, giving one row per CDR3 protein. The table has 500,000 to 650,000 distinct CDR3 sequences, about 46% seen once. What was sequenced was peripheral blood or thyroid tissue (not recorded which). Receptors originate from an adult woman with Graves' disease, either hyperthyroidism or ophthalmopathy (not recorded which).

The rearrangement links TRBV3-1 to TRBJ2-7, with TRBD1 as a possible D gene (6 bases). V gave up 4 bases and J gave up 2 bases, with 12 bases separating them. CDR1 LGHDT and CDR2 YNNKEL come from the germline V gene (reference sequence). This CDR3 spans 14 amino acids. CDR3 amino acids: CASSPRGITYEQYF. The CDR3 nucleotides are TGTGCCAGCAGCCCCAGGGGAATAACCTACGAGCAGTACTTC.

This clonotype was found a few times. The CDR3 protein is CAISGGGVGTANGYTF. The CDR3 DNA is TGTGCCATCAGTGGGGGGGGGGTCGGTACGGCAAATGGCTACACCTTC. V is TRBV10-3 and J is TRBJ1-2; TRBD1 is a possible D gene (5 bases). Germline V lookup: CDR1 ENHRY, CDR2 SYGVKD. Trimming pared 4 bases from V and 6 bases from J, leaving 21 bases between. The CDR3 runs 16 residues.

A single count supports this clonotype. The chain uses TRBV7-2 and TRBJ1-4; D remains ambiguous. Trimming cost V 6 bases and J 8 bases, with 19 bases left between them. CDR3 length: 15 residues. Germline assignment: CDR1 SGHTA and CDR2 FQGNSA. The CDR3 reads CASSPPGMLGEKLFF. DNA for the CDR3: TGTGCCAGCAGTCCTCCGGGGATGCTCGGCGAAAAACTGTTTTTT.

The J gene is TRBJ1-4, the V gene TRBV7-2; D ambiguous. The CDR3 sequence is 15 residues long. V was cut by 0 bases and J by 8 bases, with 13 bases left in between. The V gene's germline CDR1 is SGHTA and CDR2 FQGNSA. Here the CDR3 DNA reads TGTGCCAGCAGCTTAGCGTTTAGGGCTGGCGAAAAACTGTTTTTT. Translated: CASSLAFRAGEKLFF. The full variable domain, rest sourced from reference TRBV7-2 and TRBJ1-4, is GAGVSQSPSNKVTEKGKDVELRCDPISGHTALYWYRQSLGQGLEFLIYFQGNSAPDKSGLPSDRFSAERTGGSVSTLTIQRTQQEDSAVYLCASSLAFRAGEKLFFGSGTQLSVL.

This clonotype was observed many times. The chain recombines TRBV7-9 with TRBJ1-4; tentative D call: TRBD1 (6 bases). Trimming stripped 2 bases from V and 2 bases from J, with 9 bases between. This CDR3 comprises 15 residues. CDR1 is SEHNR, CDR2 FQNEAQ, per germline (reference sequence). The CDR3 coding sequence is TGTGCCAGCAGCTTAAGTACAGGGACTAATGAAAAACTGTTTTTT. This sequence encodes CASSLSTGTNEKLFF.

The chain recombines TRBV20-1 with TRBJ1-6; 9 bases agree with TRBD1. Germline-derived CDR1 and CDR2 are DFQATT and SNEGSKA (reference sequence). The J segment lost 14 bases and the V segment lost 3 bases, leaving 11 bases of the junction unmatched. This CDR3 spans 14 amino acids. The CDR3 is CSASSGQGSRTLHF. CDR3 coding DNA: TGCAGTGCTAGTTCGGGACAGGGTAGTAGGACCCTCCACTTT.

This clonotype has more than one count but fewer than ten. The DNA of the CDR3 is TGTGCCAGCAGCTTAGGGGAGCAGACCCAGTACTTC. This sequence encodes CASSLGEQTQYF. The V gene is TRBV7-8, the J gene TRBJ2-5; D may be TRBD2 (5 bases). This CDR3 contains 12 residues. Germline loops: CDR1 SGHVS, CDR2 FQNEAQ. Trimming shortened V by 1 base and J by 6 bases, and 6 bases separated the two germline ends.

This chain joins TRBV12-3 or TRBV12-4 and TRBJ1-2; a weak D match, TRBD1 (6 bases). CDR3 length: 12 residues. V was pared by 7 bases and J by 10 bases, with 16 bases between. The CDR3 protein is CASISRDRFYTF. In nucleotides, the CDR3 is TGTGCCAGCATTTCCCGAGACAGGTTCTACACCTTC.